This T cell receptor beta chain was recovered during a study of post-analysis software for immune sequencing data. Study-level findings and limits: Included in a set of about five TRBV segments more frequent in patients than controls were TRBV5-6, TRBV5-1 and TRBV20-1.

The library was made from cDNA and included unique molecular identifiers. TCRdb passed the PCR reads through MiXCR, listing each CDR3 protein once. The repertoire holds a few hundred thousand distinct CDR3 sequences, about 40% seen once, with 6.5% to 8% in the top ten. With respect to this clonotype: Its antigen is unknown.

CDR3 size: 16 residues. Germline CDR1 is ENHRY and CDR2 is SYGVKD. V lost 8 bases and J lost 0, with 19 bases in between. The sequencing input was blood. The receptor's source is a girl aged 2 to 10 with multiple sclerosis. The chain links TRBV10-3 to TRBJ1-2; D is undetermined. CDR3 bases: TGTGCCATCCAAAGGACGGAGTACCTTGCTAACTATGGCTACACCTTC. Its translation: CAIQRTEYLANYGYTF.